This T cell receptor (beta chain) was documented in a study of T cell repertoires in cytomegalovirus infection. Study summary: In public TCR beta signatures, there were indications of both CMV infection and matching HLA type.

The CDR3 is 16 residues long. Trimming took 3 bases from V and 3 from J; bases not matched to a gene: 11. The germline V gene has CDR1 MGHRA and CDR2 YSYEKL. This clonotype has a handful of counts. The antigen is undetermined. TCRdb redid the calling of the reads with MiXCR, one entry per CDR3 protein. This table has about 570,000 distinct CDR3 sequences, around two fifths appearing once. The origin of this receptor is a human donor in good health (CMV status not recorded). Some clones in this sample may be carry-over from other donors' samples. The chain is built from TRBV4-1 and TRBJ2-7; 7 positions match TRBD2. The sample in question was cultured PBMCs, obtained from culture after CMV antigen stimulation. The CDR3: CASSQPGTGGLYEQYF. The CDR3 region has the DNA TGCGCCAGCAGCCAGCCCGGAACGGGGGGACTCTACGAGCAGTACTTC.